The 27 T cell receptor beta chains listed next were all sequenced from one sample in a study of naive and memory T cell subsets. Two oligonucleotides, mixed equimolar, formed the beta constant-region primer covering TRBC1 and TRBC2. TCRdb fed the UMI-ligation and nested PCR reads into MiXCR, producing one record per CDR3 protein. This table has 19,000 or so distinct CDR3 sequences, 9.5% to 12% appearing once. Sample: central memory CD8+ T cells from blood. All receptors come from a human donor in good health.

This clonotype was observed many times. V is TRBV29-1 and J is TRBJ1-5; TRBD1 is a possible D gene (6 bases). CDR3 length: 14 amino acids. CDR1 and CDR2 (germline): SQVTM, ANQGSEA. V lost 7 bases and J 2 bases, leaving 15 bases between the germline ends. The CDR3 coding sequence is TGCAGCGCAAACACAGGGTCGGGCAATCAGCCCCAGCATTTT. This gives the protein CSANTGSGNQPQHF.

This clonotype was seen repeatedly, ten times or more. This chain joins TRBV6-2 or TRBV6-3 and TRBJ1-6; no reliable D call. V was cut by 2 bases and J by 5 bases, with 4 bases left in between. CDR1 and CDR2 (germline): MNHEY, SVGEGT. There are 13 residues in the CDR3. The CDR3 DNA reads as TGTGCCAGCAGTTACCGGGATAATTCACCCCTCCACTTT. It yields the protein CASSYRDNSPLHF.

By sample fraction, this clonotype is medium-sized. This chain connects TRBV5-4 to TRBJ2-7, with 9 nucleotides matching TRBD1. The CDR3 contains 15 residues. V shed 3 bases and J 3 bases; nucleotides not matched to a gene: 7. CDR1 SGHNT and CDR2 YYREEE come from the germline V gene (reference sequence). The CDR3 DNA is TGTGCCAGCAGCTCTCCGGGACAGGGATACTACGAGCAGTACTTC. Its protein product is CASSSPGQGYYEQYF.

The rearrangement links TRBV5-5 to TRBJ2-1, with 15 bases fitting TRBD2. CDR3 length: 17 residues. Germline CDR1 and CDR2: SGHKS and YYEKEE (reference sequence). J gave up 2 bases and V 0 bases, and 0 bases lay outside the gene matches. The CDR3 nucleotides are TGTGCCAGCAGCTTGGGGACTAGCGGGAGGGCCTACAATGAGCAGTTCTTC. Amino acids: CASSLGTSGRAYNEQFF.

At least ten counts were recorded for this clonotype. The rearrangement links TRBV7-9 to TRBJ2-3, with D unresolved. Germline V CDR1 and CDR2: SEHNR, FQNEAQ (reference sequence). The CDR3 loop spans 15 amino acids. V was clipped by 5 bases and J by 0 bases, with 12 bases between them. CDR3 residues: CASSPSSTSTDTQYF. DNA for the CDR3: TGTGCCAGCAGCCCCTCTAGTACTAGCACAGATACGCAGTATTTT.

This clonotype appeared many times. This chain's CDR3 is CASSDPRDSGNTEAFF. For the CDR3, the DNA is TGTGCCAGCAGCGACCCCAGGGACAGCGGGAACACTGAAGCTTTCTTT. The genes are TRBV9 and TRBJ1-1; 7 bases map to TRBD1. J gave up 1 base and V 3 bases, and 9 bases lay outside the gene matches. The CDR3 is made up of 16 amino acids. Germline values: CDR1 SGDLS, CDR2 YYNGEE.

The chain has TRBV7-8 and TRBJ1-2; 7 bases match TRBD1. CDR3 length equals 17 residues. V lost 5 bases to trimming and J lost 3 bases; unmatched junction nucleotides: 15. Germline V lookup: CDR1 SGHVS, CDR2 FQNEAQ. The CDR3 coding sequence is TGTGCCAGCAGCCGACCCCCCGGGACAGCGCCTGACTATGGCTACACCTTC. Amino acids: CASSRPPGTAPDYGYTF.

The V gene is TRBV7-9, the J gene TRBJ2-1; D unclear. V lost 6 bases to trimming and J lost 4 bases, with 7 bases between them. The CDR3 contains 12 residues. CDR1 SEHNR and CDR2 FQNEAQ come from the germline V gene (reference sequence). Here the CDR3 DNA reads TGTGCCAGCAGGCCAAGTTACAATGAGCAGTTCTTC. This codes for CASRPSYNEQFF.

The chain employs TRBV13 and TRBJ2-7; D may match TRBD1 or TRBD2 (5 bases each). There are 13 residues in the CDR3. CDR1 and CDR2 (germline): PRHDT, FYEKMQ (reference sequence). V was cut by 4 bases and J by 6 bases, with 13 bases left in between. The CDR3 loop is CASSWGTRAEQYF. The DNA of the CDR3 is TGTGCCAGCAGCTGGGGCACTAGGGCCGAGCAGTACTTC.

The rearrangement uses TRBV6-2 or TRBV6-3 and TRBJ2-4; tentatively, D is TRBD1 (5 bases). V gave up 2 bases and J gave up 2 bases, with 13 bases separating them. Germline values: CDR1 MNHEY, CDR2 SVGEGT. The CDR3 is 16 residues long. As DNA, the CDR3 is TGTGCCAGCAGTTACAGGCAGGGCGAACCCAAAAACATTCAGTACTTC. Amino acid sequence: CASSYRQGEPKNIQYF.

V usage is TRBV27 and J usage is TRBJ2-2; 8 nucleotides match TRBD1. The CDR3 is made up of 16 amino acids. Germline loops: CDR1 MNHEY, CDR2 SMNVEV (reference sequence). V shed 5 bases, J shed 7 bases, and the junction held 12 bases outside the gene matches. CDR3: CASSPLKDRANGELFF. The DNA of the CDR3 is TGTGCCAGCAGTCCGTTAAAGGACAGGGCTAACGGGGAGCTGTTTTTT.

This clonotype has more than one count but fewer than ten. This CDR3 is CASSGLRADKNIQYF. The CDR3 DNA reads TGTGCCAGCAGCGGTCTGAGGGCGGACAAAAACATTCAGTACTTC. The genes are TRBV2 and TRBJ2-4; D is perhaps TRBD2 (5 bases). CDR1 is SNHLY and CDR2 is FYNNEI in the germline V gene. There are 15 residues in the CDR3. V gave up 6 bases and J gave up 3 bases, with 15 bases separating them.

At least ten counts were recorded for this clonotype. The CDR3, as DNA: TGTGCCAGCAGACAGAGTAGTATCGAGCAGTACTTC. This codes for CASRQSSIEQYF. The V gene is TRBV12-3 or TRBV12-4, the J gene TRBJ2-7; unclear D gene. CDR3 length equals 12 residues. Between the trimmed V and J ends, which lost 6 bases and 6 bases, there was a span of 12 bases.

This clonotype appeared many times. The CDR3 region is CSARDLTHSSYNSPLHF. CDR3 DNA sequence: TGCAGTGCTAGAGATTTGACACACAGCTCCTATAATTCACCCCTCCACTTT. The genes are TRBV20-1 and TRBJ1-6; D gene ambiguous. CDR3 length: 17 amino acids. V was shortened by 0 bases and J by 0 bases, with 12 bases between the two germline ends. CDR1 is DFQATT, CDR2 SNEGSKA, per germline (reference sequence).

The V gene is TRBV10-3, the J gene TRBJ2-7; D assignment may be TRBD1 or TRBD2 (7 bases each). V lost 2 bases and J 2 bases, leaving 13 bases between the germline ends. The CDR3 sequence is 15 residues long. CDR1 and CDR2 from the germline V gene are ENHRY and SYGVKD. CDR3: CAISESGTAAYEQYF. The CDR3 nucleotides read TGTGCCATCAGTGAGAGCGGGACAGCCGCCTACGAGCAGTACTTC.

CDR3 sequence reads: CASSSMDRNQPQHF. The CDR3 DNA reads TGTGCCAGCAGTTCAATGGACAGGAATCAGCCCCAGCATTTT. V is TRBV27 and J is TRBJ1-5, with TRBD1 matching over 7 bases. This CDR3 has 14 amino acids. The V gene end was trimmed by 4 bases and the J gene end by 4 bases; junction bases not matched to a gene: 4. Germline V gives CDR1 MNHEY, CDR2 SMNVEV (reference sequence).

This clonotype has a handful of counts. The CDR3: CASSLVGGPYEQYF. Written as DNA, the CDR3 is TGTGCCAGCAGCTTAGTCGGGGGACCCTACGAGCAGTACTTC. The chain carries TRBV7-9 and TRBJ2-7, with D possibly TRBD2 on 6 matching bases. Germline CDR1 and CDR2: SEHNR and FQNEAQ (reference sequence). This CDR3 is built from 14 residues. The germline V and J ends were trimmed by 1 base and 2 bases, with 9 bases remaining between them.

The rearrangement links TRBV6-2 or TRBV6-3 to TRBJ2-1; no reliable D call. The germline CDR1 and CDR2 sequences are MNHEY and SVGEGT. This CDR3 is 15 amino acids long. Trimming removed 2 bases from V and 5 bases from J, with 13 bases in between. CDR3 nucleotides: TGTGCCAGCAGTTACGCCTACGTCCACCACAATGAGCAGTTCTTC. Its translation is CASSYAYVHHNEQFF.

There are a few counts of this clonotype. The gene calls are TRBV14 and TRBJ1-3; D unresolved. Looked up from germline, CDR1 is SGHDN and CDR2 is FVKESK. The CDR3 covers 15 residues. Trimming removed 1 base from V and 1 base from J, with 8 bases in between. In DNA, the CDR3 is TGTGCCAGCAGCCAAGCCGGACGATCTGGAAACACCATATATTTT. Translated, it gives CASSQAGRSGNTIYF.

This clonotype is large by share. The chain uses TRBV24-1 and TRBJ1-5; D not certain. This CDR3 has 20 amino acids. V lost 1 base and J lost 0, with 21 bases in between. The germline V gene has CDR1 KGHDR and CDR2 SFDVKD. Here the CDR3 DNA reads TGTGCCACCAGTGATTTTTTCACAACCACGACCCTTCCTAGCAATCAGCCCCAGCATTTT. This gives the protein CATSDFFTTTTLPSNQPQHF.

This clonotype was detected a few times. The J gene is TRBJ2-7, the V gene TRBV6-6; D unresolved. Between the trimmed V and J ends, which lost 2 bases and 1 base, there was a span of 12 bases. Germline V gene sequence: CDR1 MNHNY, CDR2 SVGAGI (reference sequence). The CDR3 runs 15 residues. As DNA, the CDR3 is TGTGCCAGCAGTTACCTGGATACCCGATCCTACGAGCAGTACTTC. It specifies CASSYLDTRSYEQYF.

This clonotype was seen repeatedly, ten times or more. The chain has TRBV9 and TRBJ2-1, with a tentative D call TRBD2 (5 bases). This CDR3 is built from 15 residues. Germline V lookup: CDR1 SGDLS, CDR2 YYNGEE. Between the trimmed V and J ends, which lost 6 bases and 4 bases, there was a span of 17 bases. The CDR3, as DNA: TGTGCCAGCACCGGAACGGGATCCCAGTACAATGAGCAGTTCTTC. Its protein product is CASTGTGSQYNEQFF.

J is TRBJ2-5 and V is TRBV4-3; D is perhaps TRBD2 (5 bases). This CDR3 is built from 15 residues. Germline-derived CDR1 and CDR2 are LGHNA and YSLEER. Trimming cost V 4 bases and J 3 bases, with 15 bases left between them. CDR3 bases: TGCGCCAGCAGCCGGGGAATCCGGGGAAAAGAGACCCAGTACTTC. Translation gives CASSRGIRGKETQYF.

The chain recombines TRBV19 with TRBJ2-3; no reliable D call. The CDR3 spans 14 residues. Deletions cut 7 bases from V and 4 bases from J, with 15 bases between. In germline, CDR1 is LNHDA, CDR2 SQIVND (reference sequence). The CDR3 sequence is CASTPWVSADTQYF. CDR3 in DNA: TGTGCCAGTACTCCGTGGGTTTCCGCAGATACGCAGTATTTT. Full variable domain (remainder filled in from reference TRBV19 and TRBJ2-3): DGGITQSPKYLFRKEGQNVTLSCEQNLNHDAMYWYRQDPGQGLRLIYYSQIVNDFQKGDIAEGYSVSREKKESFPLTVTSAQKNPTAFYLCASTPWVSADTQYFGPGTRLTVL.

The chain recombines TRBV12-3 or TRBV12-4 with TRBJ2-1; D is unclear. V was cut by 6 bases and J by 2 bases, with 14 bases left in between. The CDR3 length is 15 residues. In nucleotides, the CDR3 is TGTGCCAGCAGCTCACGGGCCGCGGCCTACAATGAGCAGTTCTTC. Its protein product is CASSSRAAAYNEQFF.

This clonotype has ten or more counts. In DNA form, the CDR3 reads TGCAGCGTGGCAGGGGCGGTCTCTGGGGCCAACGTCCTGACTTTC. It is translated as CSVAGAVSGANVLTF. This chain joins TRBV29-1 and TRBJ2-6, with D possibly matching TRBD1 (6 bases). Per the germline V gene, CDR1 is SQVTM and CDR2 is ANQGSEA. Trimming took 6 bases from V and 0 from J, leaving 12 bases between them. The CDR3 runs 15 residues.

This clonotype was seen a few times. The DNA for the CDR3 is TGTGCCAGCAGCTCGCCCGACGGGACAGGGGGCGATGAGCAGTTCTTC. This sequence encodes CASSSPDGTGGDEQFF. V usage is TRBV7-6 and J usage is TRBJ2-1; 12 positions agree with TRBD1. The CDR3 spans 16 residues. The J segment lost 8 bases and the V segment lost 4 bases, leaving 9 bases of the junction unmatched. CDR1 SGHVS and CDR2 FNYEAQ come from the germline V gene.